Listed here is a single T cell receptor beta chain. Assay: immunoSEQ multiplex PCR; the TCRdb copy retains only in-frame clones and omits some. The repertoire holds under 110,000 clones, around 89% seen once, with around 6.6% in the top ten. This record comes from a study of PD-1 blockade in classical Hodgkin lymphoma. Every patient was affected by relapse after autologous stem cell transplantation, while exposure to brentuximab vedotin was not uniform. The length of the CDR3 is 14 residues. V was pared by 1 base and J by 9 bases, with 13 bases between. Germline-derived CDR1 and CDR2 are GTSNPN and SVGIG (reference sequence).

The sequence derives from a human donor with classical Hodgkin lymphoma. This chain joins TRBV30 and TRBJ1-6; D perhaps matches TRBD1 (6 bases). The source was peripheral blood mononuclear cells (PBMCs), collected before the second cycle of nivolumab. The CDR3 reads CAWSGRGVISPLHF. In nucleotides, the CDR3 is TGTGCCTGGAGTGGCAGGGGTGTAATTTCACCCCTCCACTTT.